This TCR beta chain was sequenced for a study of brain T cells in children with intractable seizures. Sequenced by immunoSEQ multiplex PCR; TCRdb stores in-frame clones only, minus some. The sample holds 75,000 to 80,000 clones; 93% are singletons and the top ten take approximately 1.5%. The CDR3 is made up of 17 amino acids. Trimming removed 5 bases from V and 0 bases from J; junction bases left unmatched: 5. Germline values: CDR1 SGHVS, CDR2 FQNEAQ. Concerning this clone: Its antigen is not known.

Whole-study findings and limits: Pre-surgery blood may have been undersampled, hiding some clones.

Before surgery, patients took at least one anti-epileptic drug. The clonotype originates from a boy younger than two with tuberous sclerosis and intractable seizures. This rearrangement joins TRBV7-8 to TRBJ2-1; 12 bases agree with TRBD2. The sample here was peripheral blood, taken at surgery. CDR3: CASSTGLAGNSYNEQFF. CDR3 sequence (DNA): TGTGCCAGCAGCACAGGACTAGCGGGAAACTCCTACAATGAGCAGTTCTTC. Combining the CDR3 with reference TRBV7-8 and TRBJ2-1 gives the whole variable domain GAGVSQSPRYKVAKRGQDVALRCDPISGHVSLFWYQQALGQGPEFLTYFQNEAQLDKSGLPSDRFFAERPEGSVSTLKIQRTQQEDSAVYLCASSTGLAGNSYNEQFFGPGTRLTVL.